The source of this TCR beta chain is a study of Ad26.COV2.S vaccination and SARS-CoV-2 variants. About the research overall: Donor was in the COV1001 Ad26.COV2.S trial arm. Whole-study findings and limits: Those who received vaccine or placebo ended up with similar non-spike TCR breadth. It is possible that the TCR breadth and depth analyses underestimated the total T cell responses.

Method: immunoSEQ multiplex PCR; TCRdb's copy keeps in-frame clones and lacks some. This table has 250,000 or so clones, roughly 87% appearing once. About this clone itself: No antigen is known for it.

Regarding treatment: 15 to 20 received Ad26.COV2.S at low or high dose, single or two shots; 5 received placebo; per-sample allocation not given. Sampling was done on day 63 after the first vaccine or placebo injection. The vaccine antigen was prefusion-stabilized Wuhan SARS-CoV-2 spike. Germline CDR1 and CDR2: LNHDA and SQIVND (reference sequence). This CDR3 has 12 amino acids. Trimming took 6 bases from V and 8 from J, leaving 11 bases between them. The sequence was collected from a person aged 18-60 years who received the Ad26.COV2.S COVID-19 vaccine or a placebo. The chain is built from TRBV19 and TRBJ2-1; perhaps TRBD2 as D (5 bases). The sample in question was peripheral blood, obtained in a trial of Ad26.COV2.S vaccine versus placebo. This CDR3 reads CASSSTRHEQFF. The CDR3 nucleotides are TGTGCCAGTAGCTCCACTAGACATGAGCAGTTCTTC.